This TCR beta chain appears in the sequencing data of a study of T-cell memory formation after mild COVID-19. CDR3 size: 18 residues. In germline, CDR1 is MGHRA, CDR2 YSYEKL. Losses at the gene ends were 1 base for V and 0 bases for J; bases not matched to a gene: 4. Regarding the study as a whole: Shrinking CD4+ clones resided mostly in CM and EM, and CD8+ ones in EMRA. Contracting clones from day 15 to 85 showed balanced CD4/CD8; later expanders favored CD4+. Detection of some responders pre-infection suggested pre-existing cross-reactive memory T cells participated.

TCRdb reprocessed the 5' RACE reads with MiXCR, giving one entry per CDR3 protein. The top ten clones hold about 40% of a sample with about 100,000 distinct CDR3 sequences, more than 9.5% of them seen once. A note on this clonotype: No antigen is known for it.

V is TRBV4-1 and J is TRBJ2-1; 12 nucleotides match TRBD2. The sequence came from a man between 18 and 35 years old who had mild COVID-19 (a few samples of this study predate the infection). Cell type and time point are not known. Sequencing was done on a sample of PBMCs or a T cell subset sorted from them (not recorded which). The CDR3 region has the DNA TGCGCCAGCAGCCAAGTCCTAGCGGGGGGGAGCTCCTACAATGAGCAGTTCTTC. Encoded protein: CASSQVLAGGSSYNEQFF.